Listed below are T cell receptor beta chains from one sample, sequenced in a study of OX40 agonist ivuxolimab in advanced cancers. TCRdb's copy holds only in-frame clones and misses some; the assay was immunoSEQ multiplex PCR. The sample contains some 72,000 clones, about 90% of which appear only once. Sample: CD4+ or CD8+ T cells sorted from blood, taken in a trial of the OX40 agonist ivuxolimab. These receptors were obtained from an adult with an advanced solid tumor such as melanoma, head and neck, liver or kidney cancer. Both conserved end residues are part of each CDR3. A D gene is named only where the DNA matches it firmly. Where a row states a size, it is once, few, many or the class of an expanded clone; other rows omit it.

CDR3 DNA,CDR3 protein,V gene,J gene,clone size,D gene
TGTGCCAGTAGTAGCCACCCTCGAGGGGGAAACTCTGAAGCTTTCTTT,CASSSHPRGGNSEAFF,TRBV19,TRBJ1-1,NA,NA
TGTGCCAGCAGCAGGGGACTAGAGGACAATGAGCAGTTCTTC,CASSRGLEDNEQFF,TRBV6-5,TRBJ2-1,NA,TRBD2
TGTGCCAGCAGTTTGGTGCAGGGTGTCTCCTACGAGCAGTACTTC,CASSLVQGVSYEQYF,TRBV27,TRBJ2-7,NA,NA
TGCGCCAGCAGCCGGGACAGATTGAACACTGAAGCTTTCTTT,CASSRDRLNTEAFF,TRBV5-1,TRBJ1-1,NA,TRBD1
TGTGCCAGTAGCCGCAGGGAGCTGAACACTGAAGCTTTCTTT,CASSRRELNTEAFF,TRBV19,TRBJ1-1,once,NA
TGTGCCAGCAGCTTAGAGGTCTGGGGAGCGGGCTACACCTTC,CASSLEVWGAGYTF,TRBV7-2,TRBJ1-2,NA,NA
TGTGCCAGCAGCGTAGTGGGGCTACACACAGATACGCAGTATTTT,CASSVVGLHTDTQYF,TRBV9,TRBJ2-3,NA,NA
TGTGCCAGCAGCTCTTACACGGACTACGAGCAGTACTTC,CASSSYTDYEQYF,TRBV7-2,TRBJ2-7,NA,NA
TGTGCCAGCAGGCACGCCCACCCGGGACAGGGGATTCTTTGTAGCAATCAGCCCCAGCATTTT,CASRHAHPGQGILCSNQPQHF,TRBV27,TRBJ1-5,NA,TRBD1
TGTGCCAGCAGCGGGACGGTGGGCACCGGGGAGCTGTTTTTT,CASSGTVGTGELFF,TRBV14,TRBJ2-2,NA,NA
TGTGCCAGCAGAACTAGCGGCCCCTCCTACAATGAGCAGTTCTTC,CASRTSGPSYNEQFF,TRBV6-6,TRBJ2-1,NA,TRBD2
TGTGCCAGCAGCAAAAATCGGTACGAGCAGTACTTC,CASSKNRYEQYF,TRBV11-3,TRBJ2-7,NA,NA
TGTGCCAGCAGCCCAACCCCCGCCGTTAGCGGGAGGGCCCGGGAGCAGTACTTC,CASSPTPAVSGRAREQYF,TRBV11-2,TRBJ2-7,once,TRBD2
TGCAGCGTCACTATCGGGGGTTCAACTGAAGCTTTCTTT,CSVTIGGSTEAFF,TRBV29-1,TRBJ1-1,NA,NA
TGCGCCAGCAGCCGTACAGTATTAGCGGGAGGGAGAGATACGCAGTATTTT,CASSRTVLAGGRDTQYF,TRBV4-1,TRBJ2-3,once,TRBD2
TGTGCCAGCAGCGGGCAGGGGAGGGGGACCCAGTACTTC,CASSGQGRGTQYF,TRBV2,TRBJ2-5,NA,NA